This entry is about one T cell receptor beta chain. The data were obtained in a study of blood T cell repertoires in COVID-19. Across the whole study: Sites in the United States, Italy and Spain provided acute and convalescent COVID-19 samples.

Authors' analysis steps: Estimation of nucleated cell counts relied on the amplification of reference gene primers. TCRdb keeps only in-frame clones here, not all; method: immunoSEQ multiplex PCR. V, J and clone size are taken as reported in that table, and D and trimming were inferred from the DNA itself. The sample records roughly 100,000 clones, roughly 87% being singletons. The germline gives CDR1 MGHRA, CDR2 YSYEKL. This CDR3 spans 14 amino acids. V lost 0 bases, J lost 5 bases, and 10 bases lay in between. The clonotype comes from a man younger than 35 with COVID-19, enrolled during active disease. The sequencing input was peripheral blood. The V gene is TRBV4-1, the J gene TRBJ1-1; D not resolved. CDR3 region: CASSQDPPGTEAFF. DNA for the CDR3: TGCGCCAGCAGCCAAGATCCCCCGGGAACTGAAGCTTTCTTT.